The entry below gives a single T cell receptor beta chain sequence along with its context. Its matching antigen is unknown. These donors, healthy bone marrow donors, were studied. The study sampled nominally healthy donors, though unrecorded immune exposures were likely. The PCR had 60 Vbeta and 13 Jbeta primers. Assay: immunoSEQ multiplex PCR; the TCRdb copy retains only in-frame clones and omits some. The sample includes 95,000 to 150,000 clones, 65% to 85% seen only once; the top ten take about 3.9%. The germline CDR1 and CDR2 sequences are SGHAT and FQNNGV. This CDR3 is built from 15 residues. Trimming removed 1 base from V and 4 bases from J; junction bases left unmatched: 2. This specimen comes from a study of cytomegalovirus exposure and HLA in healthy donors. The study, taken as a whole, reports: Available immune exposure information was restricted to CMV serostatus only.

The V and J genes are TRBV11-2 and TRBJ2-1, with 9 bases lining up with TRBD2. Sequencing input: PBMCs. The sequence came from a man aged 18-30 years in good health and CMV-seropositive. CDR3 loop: CASSLASGVYNEQFF. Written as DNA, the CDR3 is TGTGCCAGCAGCTTAGCTAGCGGGGTTTACAATGAGCAGTTCTTC.